These 25 T cell receptor beta chains share one sample of origin, sequenced in a study of beta chain features in type 1 diabetes (dated by TCRdb to 2016 to 2019). Libraries were made using the immunoSEQ multiplex PCR assay. The entire isolated RNA was reverse transcribed using the High Capacity cDNA Reverse Transcription Kit, and thus expressed TCRB transcripts were sequenced. The immuneACCESS repertoire file appears here via TCRdb, limited to in-frame rearrangements. These files lack a portion of the clones; in checked studies, under half of the deficit traces to unresolved V genes, and the cause of the others is not known. A total of 35,000 to 50,000 clones appear in this sample, 50% of them only once. The ten largest clones take up about 0.25% of the sample. The specimen was stem cell memory CD4+ T cells from blood. The cell subset or site label for this specimen denotes: stem cell-like memory CD4+ T cells. All receptors derive from a woman under 40 in good health.

This clone has a handful of counts. A read error may produce the germline difference seen at one junction end. This chain connects TRBV7-7 to TRBJ2-7, with 16 bases lining up with TRBD2. From germline, CDR1 is SSHAT and CDR2 FNYEAQ (reference sequence). CDR3 length: 20 amino acids. CDR3 nucleotides: TGTGCTAGCAGCTTATTTCCAGTCCCGGGACTAGCGGGAGGGCCCTACGAGCAGTACTTC. Translated, it gives CASSLFPVPGLAGGPYEQYF.

The CDR3 nucleotides are TGTGCCAGCAGCCAAGATCGGGTGCGGGGTAGCGGGACGGACAATGAGCAGTTCTTC. It is translated as CASSQDRVRGSGTDNEQFF. The chain recombines TRBV4-2 with TRBJ2-1; TRBD2 agrees at 8 bases. Losses at the gene ends were 0 bases for V and 5 bases for J; bases not matched to a gene: 15. This CDR3 has 19 amino acids. The germline CDR1 and CDR2 sequences are LGHNA and YNFKEQ.

As to this clone: One end of the junction does not line up with germline, which may come from a read error. The genes are TRBV7-7 and TRBJ2-3; tentative D call: TRBD1 (6 bases). Germline CDR1 SSHAT, CDR2 FNYEAQ (reference sequence). CDR3 length equals 15 residues. CDR3 nucleotide sequence: TGTGCTAGCAGCTTAAATGGACAGAGCACAGATACGCAGTATTTT. Its translation: CASSLNGQSTDTQYF.

CDR3 sequence (DNA): TGTGCCAGCTCAACGGGACAGGCTACCGGGGAGCTGTTTTTT. It codes for CASSTGQATGELFF. This rearrangement joins TRBV18 to TRBJ2-2; 8 bases are shared with TRBD1. The CDR3 runs to 14 residues. The V and J ends lost 5 bases and 5 bases, in that order; junction bases with no gene match: 4. Germline loops: CDR1 KGHSH, CDR2 LQKENI. Supplemented by reference TRBV18 and TRBJ2-2, the full variable domain reads NAGVMQNPRHLVRRRGQEARLRCSPMKGHSHVYWYRQLPEEGLKFMVYLQKENIIDESGMPKERFSAEFPKEGPSILRIQQVVRGDSAAYFCASSTGQATGELFFGEGSRLTVL.

There are a few counts of this clone. The chain is built from TRBV6-1 and TRBJ2-1, with D unresolved. The V gene lost 10 bases and the J gene lost 9 bases, with 13 bases spanning the gap. Per the germline V gene, CDR1 is MNHNS and CDR2 is SASEGT. The CDR3 totals 11 residues. The CDR3 loop is CAITEPPEQFF. Here the CDR3 DNA reads TGTGCCATCACGGAGCCCCCTGAGCAGTTCTTC.

The V call is TRBV28, the J call TRBJ1-2, with D unclear. The germline V gene has CDR1 MDHEN and CDR2 SYDVKM. The CDR3 covers 13 residues. Trimming removed 5 bases from V and 6 bases from J, with 13 bases in between. DNA for the CDR3: TGTGCCAGCAGTCCCCCACCTAGCCATGGCTACACCTTC. It codes for CASSPPPSHGYTF.

This clone was counted a single time. The V gene is TRBV9, the J gene TRBJ1-2, with 8 bases aligning to TRBD1. The V and J ends lost 4 bases and 7 bases, in that order; junction bases with no gene match: 6. Germline CDR1 reads SGDLS; CDR2 reads YYNGEE. CDR3 length equals 13 residues. The CDR3 sequence: CASSRTDRAGYTF. In DNA, the CDR3 is TGTGCCAGCAGCCGGACGGACAGGGCTGGCTACACCTTC.

The chain couples TRBV6-1 to TRBJ2-6; no definite D call. This CDR3 contains 14 residues. Germline CDR1 is MNHNS and CDR2 is SASEGT. V lost 8 bases to trimming and J lost 0 bases, with 8 bases between them. The CDR3 loop is CASGLLSGANVLTF. The CDR3 DNA follows: TGTGCCAGCGGGCTTCTCTCTGGGGCCAACGTCCTGACTTTC.

The V and J genes are TRBV7-3 and TRBJ2-7; the D is unclear. The CDR3 loop spans 13 amino acids. Per the germline V gene, CDR1 is SGHTA and CDR2 is FQGTGA. V dropped 5 bases and J dropped 3 bases, with 11 bases sitting between them. The CDR3 sequence is CASSLLRYYEQYF. The CDR3 DNA reads TGTGCCAGCAGCCTACTTAGATACTACGAGCAGTACTTC. Supplemented by reference TRBV7-3 and TRBJ2-7, the full variable domain reads GAGVSQTPSNKVTEKGKYVELRCDPISGHTALYWYRQSLGQGPEFLIYFQGTGAADDSGLPNDRFFAVRPEGSVSTLKIQRTERGDSAVYLCASSLLRYYEQYFGPGTRLTVT.

CDR3: CAISQDGDQPQHF. The DNA for the CDR3 is TGTGCCATCAGCCAGGACGGGGATCAGCCCCAGCATTTT. The V call is TRBV10-3, the J call TRBJ1-5; D is unclear. The V end was cut by 6 bases, the J end by 5 bases, with 11 bases between. The germline V gene has CDR1 ENHRY and CDR2 SYGVKD. This CDR3 spans 13 amino acids.

DNA of the CDR3: TGTGCCACCACGCTCGGACTAGCGGGAGCCTACGAGCAGTACTTC. This translates into CATTLGLAGAYEQYF. The V call is TRBV15, the J call TRBJ2-7, with TRBD2 matching 13 bases. The CDR3 covers 15 residues. Looked up from germline, CDR1 is LNHNV and CDR2 is YYDKDF (reference sequence). V shed 7 bases and J 2 bases; nucleotides not matched to a gene: 5.

The chain combines TRBV7-2 with TRBJ2-1; D possibly corresponds to TRBD2 (6 bases). The CDR3 extends over 12 amino acids. The V gene's germline CDR1 is SGHTA and CDR2 FQGNSA. Trimming took 6 bases from V and 7 from J, leaving 10 bases between them. CDR3 sequence: CASSMSGNEQFF. The CDR3 DNA is TGTGCCAGCAGTATGAGCGGGAATGAGCAGTTCTTC. Based on the CDR3 plus reference TRBV7-2 and TRBJ2-1, the full variable domain is GAGVSQSPSNKVTEKGKDVELRCDPISGHTALYWYRQSLGQGLEFLIYFQGNSAPDKSGLPSDRFSAERTGGSVSTLTIQRTQQEDSAVYLCASSMSGNEQFFGPGTRLTVL.

This clone was recorded a few times. The chain is built from TRBV7-2 and TRBJ2-2; 7 nucleotides match TRBD2. The CDR3 sequence is 16 residues long. Trimming at V came to 8 bases and at J to 1 base, leaving 10 bases not matched to a gene. Germline assignment: CDR1 SGHTA and CDR2 FQGNSA. The CDR3 loop is CASSPVSGENTGELFF. The CDR3 bases are TGTGCCAGCTCCCCCGTCAGCGGGGAGAACACCGGGGAGCTGTTTTTT.

This clone was found a few times. The V gene is TRBV7-2, the J gene TRBJ2-3; D might be TRBD2 (6 bases). The CDR3 is 15 residues long. Germline CDR1 is SGHTA and CDR2 is FQGNSA. Trimming left V 4 bases short and J 1 base short, with 12 bases between. For the CDR3, the DNA is TGTGCCAGCAGCTCACGACTAGACGGCACAGATACGCAGTATTTT. Amino acid sequence: CASSSRLDGTDTQYF.

V gene TRBV18 combines with J gene TRBJ2-2; 13 positions match TRBD2. V trimming: 3 bases; J trimming: 3 bases; junction bases outside the gene matches: 7. CDR3 length: 18 amino acids. Germline values: CDR1 KGHSH, CDR2 LQKENI. The CDR3, as DNA: TGTGCCAGCTCACCCTTTGGACTAGCGGGAGCCTACACCGGGGAGCTGTTTTTT. Translation: CASSPFGLAGAYTGELFF. Full variable domain (remainder filled in from reference TRBV18 and TRBJ2-2): NAGVMQNPRHLVRRRGQEARLRCSPMKGHSHVYWYRQLPEEGLKFMVYLQKENIIDESGMPKERFSAEFPKEGPSILRIQQVVRGDSAAYFCASSPFGLAGAYTGELFFGEGSRLTVL.

The rearrangement joins TRBV7-6 to TRBJ1-1; D may be TRBD1 (6 bases). CDR1 and CDR2 from the germline V gene are SGHVS and FNYEAQ. Trimming took off 2 bases at V and 1 base at J, with 11 bases between the two ends. The CDR3 contains 15 residues. For the CDR3, the DNA is TGTGCCAGCAGCTTACAGGGGTTGGAGAACACTGAAGCTTTCTTT. Protein sequence: CASSLQGLENTEAFF.

The V and J genes are TRBV27 and TRBJ1-1; TRBD1 aligns across 8 bases. The germline gives CDR1 MNHEY, CDR2 SMNVEV (reference sequence). This CDR3 comprises 15 residues. The V segment lost 3 bases and the J segment 1 base; nucleotides outside the gene matches: 4. The CDR3 here is CASSFTDRANTEAFF. The DNA of the CDR3 is TGTGCCAGCAGTTTCACGGACAGGGCGAACACTGAAGCTTTCTTT.

This chain links TRBV6-5 with TRBJ2-2, with 10 bases lining up with TRBD2. Trimming at V came to 2 bases and at J to 7 bases, leaving 4 bases not matched to a gene. In germline, CDR1 is MNHEY, CDR2 SVGAGI. This CDR3 comprises 15 residues. CDR3 DNA: TGTGCCAGCAGTTACGCTAGCGGGAGCATCGGGGAGCTGTTTTTT. Amino acids: CASSYASGSIGELFF.

This rearrangement joins TRBV10-2 to TRBJ1-2; 7 nucleotides line up with TRBD1. Germline loops: CDR1 WSHSY, CDR2 SAAADI. With 0 bases clipped from V and 4 bases from J, the junction kept 8 bases outside the gene matches. The CDR3 totals 16 residues. The CDR3: CASSESGRDSTYGYTF. The CDR3 DNA follows: TGCGCCAGCAGTGAGTCCGGTAGGGACAGCACCTATGGCTACACCTTC.

V gene TRBV7-9 combines with J gene TRBJ2-5; D remains unclear. Trimming cost V 4 bases and J 4 bases, with 7 bases left between them. This CDR3 is built from 12 residues. Germline values: CDR1 SEHNR, CDR2 FQNEAQ (reference sequence). CDR3 DNA sequence: TGTGCCAGCAGCTCGACTGCAGAGACCCAGTACTTC. Its protein is CASSSTAETQYF.

This clone was recorded a few times. The chain joins TRBV30 to TRBJ2-6; D is possibly TRBD2 (6 bases). V gave up 7 bases and J gave up 0 bases, with 19 bases separating them. The CDR3 is 17 amino acids. The germline gives CDR1 GTSNPN, CDR2 SVGIG (reference sequence). This CDR3 reads CASPGKAGHSGANVLTF. The CDR3 region has the DNA TGTGCCTCCCCGGGGAAGGCGGGGCACTCTGGGGCCAACGTCCTGACTTTC.

V and J are TRBV29-1 and TRBJ2-7, with D tentatively TRBD1 (7 bases). Germline V CDR1 and CDR2: SQVTM, ANQGSEA. Between the trimmed V and J ends, which lost 7 bases and 5 bases, there was a span of 21 bases. The CDR3 sequence is 14 residues long. The CDR3 is CSAQPGGSFDEQYF. Written as DNA, the CDR3 is TGCAGCGCCCAGCCAGGGGGGAGTTTCGACGAGCAGTACTTC.

The rearrangement joins TRBV7-9 to TRBJ2-3; possibly TRBD2 for D (6 bases). V was shortened by 6 bases and J by 0 bases, with 10 bases between the two germline ends. Germline assignment: CDR1 SEHNR and CDR2 FQNEAQ (reference sequence). This CDR3 is 14 amino acids long. CDR3: CASRSSASTDTQYF. Here the CDR3 DNA reads TGTGCCAGCAGGTCTAGCGCTAGCACAGATACGCAGTATTTT.

The chain carries TRBV6-1 and TRBJ1-5; perhaps TRBD1 as D (6 bases). The ends were cut back, 7 bases at V and 4 bases at J, with 11 bases in the middle. This CDR3 has 13 residues. Germline-derived CDR1 and CDR2 are MNHNS and SASEGT. The CDR3 coding sequence is TGTGCCAGCAACTACAGGGCAAATCAGCCCCAGCATTTT. Translated: CASNYRANQPQHF.

The genes are TRBV7-2 and TRBJ2-7; 7 positions agree with TRBD2. Looked up from germline, CDR1 is SGHTA and CDR2 is FQGNSA. The trim removed 5 bases at V and 1 base at J, leaving 5 bases unmatched. This CDR3 comprises 14 residues. DNA for the CDR3: TGTGCCAGCAGCCCTACTAGCGAATCCTACGAGCAGTACTTC. Its protein product is CASSPTSESYEQYF.